Shown below are 32 T cell receptor beta chains from a single sample sequenced in a study of blood T cells in healthy people across ages. Primed by a sample-barcoded 5' primer and a J-beta primer mix, a second PCR proceeded for about 6 to 12 cycles. MiXCR was run by TCRdb on the 5' RACE reads, yielding one entry per CDR3 protein. Among 900,000 to 950,000 distinct CDR3 sequences listed, around 29% were seen once. In addition, the sample was reused for a study of T cells of mothers and their children.

Source material: blood. The receptors were sampled from a middle-aged woman in good health.

This clonotype was detected only a few times. V gene TRBV3-1 combines with J gene TRBJ2-5; D is possibly TRBD1 (6 bases). Trimming pared 8 bases from V and 3 bases from J, leaving 13 bases between. Germline CDR1 LGHDT, CDR2 YNNKEL (reference sequence). CDR3 length: 13 amino acids. The CDR3 DNA follows: TGTGCCAGCGACGTTCCAGGGGAAGAGACCCAGTACTTC. Its translation: CASDVPGEETQYF.

The sample holds many counts of this clonotype. The DNA for the CDR3 is TGCGCCAGCAGCGGGGCCCTGCCCCATGAGCAGTTCTTC. Amino acids: CASSGALPHEQFF. The chain employs TRBV5-1 and TRBJ2-1; possibly TRBD1 for D (5 bases). This CDR3 is built from 13 residues. Germline loops: CDR1 SGHRS, CDR2 YFSETQ. V lost 4 bases and J lost 8, with 13 bases in between.

The sample holds many counts of this clonotype. The chain carries TRBV5-1 and TRBJ2-2; perhaps TRBD1 as D (5 bases). This CDR3 has 14 amino acids. CDR1 is SGHRS and CDR2 is YFSETQ in the germline V gene. Deletions cut 2 bases from V and 4 bases from J, with 9 bases between. DNA of the CDR3: TGCGCCAGCAGCTTTGGCAGGGCCACCGGGGAGCTGTTTTTT. It yields the protein CASSFGRATGELFF. Variable domain in full (rest from reference TRBV5-1 and TRBJ2-2): KAGVTQTPRYLIKTRGQQVTLSCSPISGHRSVSWYQQTPGQGLQFLFEYFSETQRNKGNFPGRFSGRQFSNSRSEMNVSTLELGDSALYLCASSFGRATGELFFGEGSRLTVL.

In regard to this clonotype: This may be a read error, as it is one base from a much larger clone. The V gene is TRBV7-2, the J gene TRBJ2-3; no reliable D call. Trimming removed 0 bases from V and 3 bases from J, with 10 bases in between. This CDR3 spans 15 amino acids. Germline V CDR1 and CDR2: SGHTA, FQGNSA. The CDR3 nucleotides are TGTGCCAGCAGCTTAGCCGCTAGTAGGACAGATACGCAGTATTTT. This translates into CASSLAASRTDTQYF.

With regard to this clonotype: As the CDR3 is not closed by the conserved phenylalanine or tryptophan, this likely results from a read error. The V and J genes are TRBV4-3 and TRBJ2-5; D is uncertain. The last part of the DNA fits TRBJ2-7 better; the J call may be wrong. This CDR3 contains 15 residues. Per germline, CDR1 LGHNA and CDR2 YSLEER. CDR3 nucleotides: TGCGCCAGCAGCCAAGATAAACAGCCTACCTACGAGCAGTACCTC. Amino acid sequence: CASSQDKQPTYEQYL.

This clonotype has a count of ten or more. The chain uses TRBV7-2 and TRBJ2-1; D possibly uses TRBD1 or TRBD2 (6 bases each). The CDR3 runs 16 residues. CDR1 is SGHTA, CDR2 FQGNSA, per germline. Trimming shortened V by 5 bases and J by 0 bases, and 14 bases separated the two germline ends. The CDR3 loop is CASSPRGTSSYNEQFF. The CDR3 bases are TGTGCCAGCAGCCCTCGGGGGACAAGCTCCTACAATGAGCAGTTCTTC.

This clonotype was counted only a few times. The rearrangement links TRBV7-2 to TRBJ1-4; 9 positions agree with TRBD1. The CDR3 spans 16 residues. Per germline, CDR1 SGHTA and CDR2 FQGNSA. V trimming: 5 bases; J trimming: 4 bases; junction bases outside the gene matches: 8. The CDR3 nucleotides read TGTGCCAGCAGCCAGGGACAGGGAGGACGTAATGAAAAACTGTTTTTT. Its protein is CASSQGQGGRNEKLFF.

CDR3 loop: CASSLGTAGQKYNEQYF. CDR3 DNA sequence: TGTGCCAGCAGCTTGGGAACGGCGGGGCAGAAATACAATGAGCAGTACTTC. The rearrangement links TRBV5-4 to TRBJ2-4; D is possibly TRBD2 (6 bases). The CDR3 contains 17 residues. The V gene's germline CDR1 is SGHNT and CDR2 YYREEE (reference sequence). With 0 bases removed from V and 13 bases from J, the gap between germline ends came to 26 bases.

To note about this clonotype: Mismatch with germline at one junction end may stem from a read error. The rearrangement joins TRBV20-1 to TRBJ1-3; D is undetermined. The CDR3 covers 12 residues. Germline lookup yields CDR1 DFQATT and CDR2 SNEGSKA (reference sequence). CDR3 nucleotides: TGCGGTGCCGAAGAAAAGGGAAACACCGTATATTTT. This codes for CGAEEKGNTVYF.

The table lists this clonotype with many counts. The chain carries TRBV25-1 and TRBJ2-7; no clear D. V lost 11 bases and J lost 3, with 14 bases in between. Per germline, CDR1 MGHDK and CDR2 SYGVNS. The CDR3 is made up of 12 amino acids. DNA of the CDR3: TGTGCCCCCCCAACAGCCCGCTACGAGCAGTACTTC. Its translation is CAPPTARYEQYF.

The rearrangement joins TRBV11-2 to TRBJ2-1; 12 bases are a match to TRBD2. Germline assignment: CDR1 SGHAT and CDR2 FQNNGV. The CDR3 spans 17 residues. Germline trimming cut 1 base from V and 5 bases from J; bases unmatched to any gene: 6. The CDR3 sequence: CASSLAPSGGADNEQFF. The CDR3 bases are TGTGCCAGCAGCTTAGCCCCTAGCGGGGGGGCGGACAATGAGCAGTTCTTC.

This clonotype came up a few times. The V gene is TRBV4-1, the J gene TRBJ2-6; 9 nucleotides align to TRBD1. The CDR3 is 15 residues long. V was pared by 6 bases and J by 5 bases, with 5 bases of the junction left unmatched. The germline V gene has CDR1 MGHRA and CDR2 YSYEKL. The CDR3, as DNA: TGCGCCAGCAGTGAACAGGGGGCCAGGGCCAACGTCCTGACTTTC. This sequence encodes CASSEQGARANVLTF.

This chain's CDR3 is CASSPQGGYNEQYF. CDR3 DNA sequence: TGTGCCAGCTCACCTCAGGGAGGCTACAATGAGCAGTACTTC. The rearrangement uses TRBV18 and TRBJ2-1, with D possibly being TRBD2 (6 bases). Gene TRBJ2-7 matches the end of the DNA better, so the J call may be wrong. The CDR3 contains 14 residues. Germline loops: CDR1 KGHSH, CDR2 LQKENI.

The CDR3 DNA follows: TGCGCCAGCAGCCGTCGACAGGGAAGAGAGACCCAGTACTTC. Translation gives CASSRRQGRETQYF. V and J are TRBV5-1 and TRBJ2-5; 7 bases are shared with TRBD1. The germline V gene has CDR1 SGHRS and CDR2 YFSETQ. The CDR3 has 14 residues. The trim removed 4 bases at V and 4 bases at J, leaving 7 bases unmatched.

This clonotype showed up many times. The chain recombines TRBV15 with TRBJ2-5; D is possibly TRBD2 (5 bases). TRBJ2-7 explains the end of the DNA better; the J call may be wrong. CDR1 is LNHNV, CDR2 YYDKDF, per germline (reference sequence). This CDR3 comprises 16 residues. The CDR3 nucleotides are TGTGCCACCAGCAGAGATGTAGGACGCCGGGAACACGAGCAGTACTTC. Translation gives CATSRDVGRREHEQYF.

In its sample, this clonotype was seen a few times. The chain is built from TRBV30 and TRBJ2-4, with D perhaps matching TRBD1 (6 bases). The ends were cut back, 7 bases at V and 1 base at J, with 11 bases in the middle. Germline CDR1 and CDR2: GTSNPN and SVGIG (reference sequence). The length of the CDR3 is 13 residues. In nucleotides, the CDR3 is TGTGCCTTGGCTCAGGGGGCCAAAAACATTCAGTACTTC. This codes for CALAQGAKNIQYF.

This sequence joins TRBV30 and TRBJ2-5; tentative D call: TRBD2 (5 bases). The V gene lost 2 bases and the J gene lost 5 bases, with 12 bases spanning the gap. Germline CDR1 reads GTSNPN; CDR2 reads SVGIG (reference sequence). The CDR3 extends over 13 amino acids. The CDR3 bases are TGTGCCTGGAGTTCGGGGTTCTTGGAGACCCAGTACTTC. Amino acid sequence: CAWSSGFLETQYF. Variable domain in full (rest from reference TRBV30 and TRBJ2-5): SQTIHQWPATLVQPVGSPLSLECTVEGTSNPNLYWYRQAAGRGLQLLFYSVGIGQISSEVPQNLSASRPQDRQFILSSKKLLLSDSGFYLCAWSSGFLETQYFGPGTRLLVL.

This clonotype appeared many times. The genes are TRBV3-1 and TRBJ2-5; the match to TRBD2 covers 8 bases. From germline, CDR1 is LGHDT and CDR2 YNNKEL (reference sequence). The V segment lost 1 base and the J segment 6 bases; nucleotides outside the gene matches: 13. The CDR3 loop spans 17 amino acids. This CDR3 reads CASSQVGPGLVRKTQYF. The CDR3 region has the DNA TGTGCCAGCAGCCAAGTTGGGCCGGGACTAGTGAGGAAGACCCAGTACTTC.

In this sample, this clonotype turned up many times. V and J are TRBV25-1 and TRBJ1-2; the D gene is possibly TRBD1 (5 bases). Germline V CDR1 and CDR2: MGHDK, SYGVNS. V lost 7 bases and J 4 bases, leaving 13 bases between the germline ends. This CDR3 spans 13 amino acids. CDR3 bases: TGTGCCAGCACCGCGGGGACCATCTATGGCTACACCTTC. This translates into CASTAGTIYGYTF.

This clonotype was seen many times. The genes are TRBV7-2 and TRBJ2-3; 9 bases are shared with TRBD2. Trimming took 5 bases from V and 2 from J; bases not matched to a gene: 8. The CDR3 spans 16 residues. CDR1 and CDR2 (germline): SGHTA, FQGNSA. CDR3 sequence (DNA): TGTGCCAGCAGCACCCGGGCGGGGGGGCCCACAGATACGCAGTATTTT. Its protein is CASSTRAGGPTDTQYF. Using reference TRBV7-2 and TRBJ2-3 for the parts outside the CDR3, the full variable domain is GAGVSQSPSNKVTEKGKDVELRCDPISGHTALYWYRQSLGQGLEFLIYFQGNSAPDKSGLPSDRFSAERTGGSVSTLTIQRTQQEDSAVYLCASSTRAGGPTDTQYFGPGTRLTVL.

V and J are TRBV19 and TRBJ2-7, with a weak D call TRBD1 (6 bases). The CDR3 covers 14 residues. V was cut by 5 bases and J by 3 bases, with 14 bases left in between. The V gene's germline CDR1 is LNHDA and CDR2 SQIVND (reference sequence). This chain's CDR3 is CASSLTGRLYEQYF. CDR3 nucleotide sequence: TGTGCCAGTAGTTTGACAGGACGGCTCTACGAGCAGTACTTC.

The V gene is TRBV7-2, the J gene TRBJ2-4; tentatively, D is TRBD2 (5 bases). The J call could be wrong; TRBJ2-5 is a better fit for the DNA end. Per germline, CDR1 SGHTA and CDR2 FQGNSA. The CDR3 consists of 17 residues. The CDR3 spells CASSRFPRGANQETQYF. The CDR3 DNA is TGTGCCAGCAGCAGATTTCCCCGGGGAGCCAATCAAGAGACCCAGTACTTC.

As concerns this clonotype: Given a much more abundant clone one base away, this may be a read error. V is TRBV6-1 and J is TRBJ2-4, with a weak D call TRBD2 (5 bases). Germline V gives CDR1 MNHNS, CDR2 SASEGT. The CDR3 is 14 residues long. The CDR3 here is CACSESSGRNIQYF. For the CDR3, the DNA is TGTGCCTGCAGTGAATCCTCTGGGAGAAACATTCAGTACTTC.

On this clonotype: Possible read error: a much larger clone is one base away. V gene TRBV9 combines with J gene TRBJ2-4; D remains ambiguous. This CDR3 is 12 amino acids long. Germline lookup yields CDR1 SGDLS and CDR2 YYNGEE. The CDR3 DNA reads TGTGCCAGCTGCGTAGACGGAAACATTCGGTACTTC. It encodes CASCVDGNIRYF.

This clonotype has a handful of counts. The rearrangement joins TRBV20-1 to TRBJ2-5, with 13 bases fitting TRBD2. The CDR3 consists of 17 residues. The germline V gene has CDR1 DFQATT and CDR2 SNEGSKA (reference sequence). V lost 4 bases to trimming and J lost 5 bases; unmatched junction nucleotides: 13. The CDR3 protein is CSAIPGLAGVIEETQYF. Here the CDR3 DNA reads TGCAGTGCTATCCCAGGACTAGCGGGGGTGATTGAGGAGACCCAGTACTTC.

This clonotype has just a few counts. The J gene is TRBJ2-2, the V gene TRBV5-1; TRBD2 matches 8 bases. The CDR3 is 13 residues long. V was clipped by 2 bases and J by 6 bases; unmatched bases: 0. Germline V gene data show CDR1 as SGHRS and CDR2 as YFSETQ. The CDR3 here is CASSFSGAGELFF. Here the CDR3 DNA reads TGCGCCAGCAGCTTTAGCGGGGCCGGGGAGCTGTTTTTT.

A word on this clonotype: A much larger clonotype is one base distant, so this may be a read error. The V gene is TRBV24-1, the J gene TRBJ2-7; D unclear. V was clipped by 3 bases and J by 8 bases, with 7 bases between them. CDR3 length: 11 residues. CDR1 and CDR2 (germline): KGHDR, SFDVKD. Written as DNA, the CDR3 is TGTGCCACCAGTGATAAATACAAGCAGTACTTC. It encodes CATSDKYKQYF.

The chain joins TRBV7-8 to TRBJ2-4; D may be TRBD2 (5 bases). The J call may not be correct, given that the DNA end is closer to TRBJ2-7. CDR1 and CDR2 (germline): SGHVS, FQNEAQ. The CDR3 spans 14 residues. CDR3 bases: TGTGCCACCGGGATGAGAAACGGACCCTGCGAGCAGTACTTC. Residues: CATGMRNGPCEQYF.

The chain couples TRBV9 to TRBJ2-4; TRBD2 agrees at 8 bases. V gave up 2 bases and J gave up 13 bases; unmatched junction bases: 17. The germline CDR1 and CDR2 sequences are SGDLS and YYNGEE. The CDR3 is 16 residues long. For the CDR3, the DNA is TGTGCCAGCAGCGTTTCCGGGCGGGGGGTAGACAATGAGCAGTACTTC. Translating it yields CASSVSGRGVDNEQYF.

The gene calls are TRBV20-1 and TRBJ1-5; D gene unclear. Germline values: CDR1 DFQATT, CDR2 SNEGSKA (reference sequence). CDR3 size: 15 residues. V lost 5 bases to trimming and J lost 2 bases, with 16 bases between them. Here the CDR3 DNA reads TGCAGTGCTGCCTTGAAAGGTCACCGCAATCAGCCCCAGCATTTT. It translates to CSAALKGHRNQPQHF.

The V gene is TRBV3-1, the J gene TRBJ2-4; the D gene is possibly TRBD1 (7 bases). Per germline, CDR1 LGHDT and CDR2 YNNKEL (reference sequence). The CDR3 covers 12 residues. The V end was cut by 0 bases, the J end by 15 bases, with 12 bases between. The CDR3 spells CASSQDGGGRYF. CDR3 bases: TGTGCCAGCAGCCAAGATGGAGGGGGCCGGTACTTC.

This clonotype showed up many times. V gene TRBV12-3 or TRBV12-4 combines with J gene TRBJ1-1; D is possibly TRBD1 (5 bases). The CDR3 covers 15 residues. The germline V and J ends were trimmed by 6 bases and 0 bases, with 14 bases remaining between them. DNA of the CDR3: TGTGCCAGCAGAATAGGGACCCTCATGAACACTGAAGCTTTCTTT. Its protein product is CASRIGTLMNTEAFF.